The clone carrying this TCR beta chain was seen many times. Its specificity is not known. The sample originates from a study of T cells after yellow fever vaccination. Study-level results: The study found a weaker secondary response that peaked faster, day 5 versus 15. Shared CD4/CD8 clonotypes were a small share, likely from convergent recombination.

Germline V gene sequence: CDR1 SNHLY, CDR2 FYNNEI. With 0 bases removed from V and 4 bases from J, the gap between germline ends came to 2 bases. CDR3 length: 12 residues. A universal primer site and UMIs were added as TCR cDNA was made by 5'RACE template switching. TCRdb used MiXCR to reprocess the 5' RACE reads, holding one entry per CDR3 protein. The repertoire holds some 150,000 distinct CDR3 sequences, 8% to 13% seen once, with 35% to 45% in the top ten. This TCR derives from a man aged 18 to 29 who received the YFV17D yellow fever vaccine. This chain connects TRBV2 to TRBJ2-3; D remains unclear. The sample here was CD8+ T cells sorted from PBMCs, taken 15 days after the yellow fever booster vaccination. This CDR3 is CASSEASDTQYF. For the CDR3, the DNA is TGTGCCAGCAGTGAAGCGTCAGATACGCAGTATTTT.